The rows below give T cell receptor beta chains drawn from one sample of a study of long-term antiretroviral therapy in people with HIV. Repertoires were generated with immunoSEQ multiplex PCR, while TCRdb's copy carries only in-frame clones and drops some. The sample carries 16,000 or so clones, approximately 81% recorded once. Sequences were derived from unsorted PBMCs, sampled 0.5 years after starting antiretroviral therapy. The receptors derive from a middle-aged woman with HIV. The CDR3 runs from the conserved cysteine through the conserved F or W.

v_call	j_call	cdr3_aa
TRBV19	TRBJ1-5	CASSIEGQPHNQPQHF
TRBV4-1	TRBJ2-1	CASSQDTGLAFNNEQFF
TRBV7-8	TRBJ2-1	CASSLAGGTSPNNEQFF
TRBV7-6	TRBJ1-1	CASSLAIGGNTEAFF
TRBV5-4	TRBJ1-1	CASSKDGGEAFF
TRBV7-8	TRBJ2-7	CASSLGLADYEQYF
TRBV6-1	TRBJ2-7	CASLGGYEQYF
TRBV30	TRBJ2-5	CAWILARDGAQEAQYF
TRBV18	TRBJ2-1	CASSPPLQLDEQFF
TRBV29-1	TRBJ2-7	CSVTDSGTSGSYEQYF
TRBV11-2	TRBJ1-4	CASSLERLGGLSAEKLFF
TRBV4-1	TRBJ2-7	CASSQPGRSYEQYF
TRBV5-1	TRBJ1-1	CASSSSGGTEAFF
TRBV25-1	TRBJ2-3	CASSSSQGSADTQYF
TRBV7-9	TRBJ2-5	CASSLAGIAQETQYF
TRBV5-6	TRBJ1-2	CASSARLRDGYTF
TRBV10-3	TRBJ2-7	CAISGGGRPYEQYF
TRBV5-4	TRBJ2-3	CASSLAPSYGDTQYF
TRBV28	TRBJ2-3	CATFSGQGTDTQYF
TRBV7-2	TRBJ2-1	CASSPTSGFDNEQFF
TRBV25-1	TRBJ1-1	CASSGYPGDTEAFF
TRBV6-6	TRBJ1-5	CASSYSPGQPQHF
TRBV6-6	TRBJ2-7	CASSHGLAEQYF
TRBV5-4	TRBJ2-6	CASSLVGLGAGANVLTF
TRBV5-3	TRBJ2-3	CARSLALTSGASTDTQYF
TRBV27	TRBJ2-1	CASSFYPLAVYNEQFF
TRBV10-3	TRBJ2-7	CAISDGGTRSYEQYF
TRBV9	TRBJ2-2	CASSVVLTGELFF
TRBV7-9	TRBJ2-2	CASSLPGELFF
TRBV7-9	TRBJ2-3	CASSTGVTGTDTQYF
TRBV6-6	TRBJ2-3	CASSALSGTNTDTQYF
TRBV4-2	TRBJ2-1	CASSQDDGGREQFF
TRBV9	TRBJ2-1	CASSVEWGGGGGVYNEQFF
TRBV12-2	TRBJ2-7	CASRLGDRGDDEQYF
TRBV28	TRBJ2-1	CASSFPLAGGGGGNEQFF